This T cell receptor (beta chain) was captured by sequencing in a study of response to subunit inactivated influenza vaccine. TCRdb reprocessed the RT-PCR reads with MiXCR, giving one entry per CDR3 protein. Of 650,000 to 800,000 distinct CDR3 sequences listed, roughly 14% are singletons. Trimming pared 10 bases from V and 4 bases from J, leaving 19 bases between. The CDR3 spans 14 residues. This clonotype was seen repeatedly, ten times or more. This sequence originates from a man in his forties or fifties who received an inactivated influenza vaccine. This chain joins TRBV12-3 or TRBV12-4 and TRBJ2-5, with D perhaps matching TRBD2 (5 bases). The starting material was PBMCs from blood, obtained approximately 15 days before vaccination. As DNA, the CDR3 is TGTGCCATCGGGGATCCCTATCGTGGAGAGACCCAGTACTTC. This translates into CAIGDPYRGETQYF.